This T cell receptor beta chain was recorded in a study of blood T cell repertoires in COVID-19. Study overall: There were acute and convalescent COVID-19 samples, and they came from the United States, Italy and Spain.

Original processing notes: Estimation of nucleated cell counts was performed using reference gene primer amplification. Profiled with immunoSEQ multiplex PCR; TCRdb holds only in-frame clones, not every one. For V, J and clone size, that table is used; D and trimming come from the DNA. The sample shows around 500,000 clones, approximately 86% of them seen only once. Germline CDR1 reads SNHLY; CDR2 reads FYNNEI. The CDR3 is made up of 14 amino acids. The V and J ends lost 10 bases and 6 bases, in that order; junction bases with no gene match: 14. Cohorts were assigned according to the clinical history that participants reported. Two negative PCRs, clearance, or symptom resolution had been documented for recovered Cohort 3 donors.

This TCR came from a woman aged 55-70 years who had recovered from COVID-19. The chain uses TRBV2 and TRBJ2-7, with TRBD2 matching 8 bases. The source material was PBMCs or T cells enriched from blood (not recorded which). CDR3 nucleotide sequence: TGTGCCACCTACTCGGGACTAGGACTTTCCGAGCAGTACTTC. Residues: CATYSGLGLSEQYF.